This T cell receptor (beta chain) was sequenced during a study of long-term antiretroviral therapy in people with HIV. General study points: Subsequent to ART, diversity was augmented yet persisted below that of transplant donor controls. It was observed that HIV repertoires exhibited narrower CDR3 length ranges than controls.

Investigators performed immunoSEQ version v3.0 at survey level. The repertoire was sequenced with immunoSEQ multiplex PCR; TCRdb's copy has only in-frame clones and lacks some. Of around 30,000 clones listed, approximately 93% are singletons. Concerning this clone: No antigen is known for it.

The sample was unsorted PBMCs, taken 6.2 years after starting antiretroviral therapy. The TCR was taken from a man aged 35-49 years with HIV.

CDR3 region: CASSESGQGYNEQFF. The CDR3 coding sequence is TGTGCCAGCAGTGAATCGGGACAGGGTTACAATGAGCAGTTCTTC. The genes are TRBV6-4 and TRBJ2-1, with 9 bases matching TRBD1. Germline assignment: CDR1 MRHNA and CDR2 SNTAGT. CDR3 length: 15 residues. The trim removed 3 bases at V and 4 bases at J, leaving 4 bases unmatched.